The T cell receptor (beta chain) under discussion was sequenced for a study of cytomegalovirus exposure and HLA in healthy donors. Study details: A subsequent analysis reported that the roughly 120 validation repertoires were produced on the same platform that had also been used for the roughly 700 first-cohort repertoires.

Only in-frame clones appear in the TCRdb table, and some are missing; sequencing was by immunoSEQ multiplex PCR. The sample records 150,000 to 160,000 clones, approximately 86% being singletons. The V end lost 7 bases, the J end lost 6 bases, and 13 bases lay between the germline ends. The germline gives CDR1 LGHNT, CDR2 FRNRAP. CDR3 length: 12 residues. The donors belonged to the approximately 110-subject validation cohort, separate from the roughly 670-subject first cohort. Sequences were obtained from PBMCs. The sequence was collected from a man younger than 35 in good health and CMV-seropositive. The rearrangement links TRBV12-5 to TRBJ2-7, with a tentative D call TRBD2 (5 bases). The CDR3, as DNA: TGTGCTAGTGCCTATGCGGGTGGCGAGCAGTACTTC. Its translation: CASAYAGGEQYF. The variable domain in full, completed from reference TRBV12-5 and TRBJ2-7, reads DARVTQTPRHKVTEMGQEVTMRCQPILGHNTVFWYRQTMMQGLELLAYFRNRAPLDDSGMPKDRFSAEMPDATLATLKIQPSEPRDSAVYFCASAYAGGEQYFGPGTRLTVT.